The 7 T cell receptor beta chains presented below share a single source sample, sequenced in a study of cytomegalovirus exposure and HLA in healthy donors. Amplification used 60 Vbeta primers and 13 Jbeta primers. The protocol was immunoSEQ multiplex PCR, while the TCRdb copy is restricted to in-frame clones and leaves out a portion. The profile covers about 180,000 clones, with over 75% appearing a single time and around 1.9% taken by the ten largest. Sequenced input: PBMCs. These TCRs come from a woman under 40 in good health and CMV-seronegative.

The chain employs TRBV6-5 and TRBJ2-5; 10 nucleotides match TRBD2. Germline-derived CDR1 and CDR2 are MNHEY and SVGAGI. V lost 4 bases, J lost 5 bases, and 4 bases stayed unmatched. CDR3 length: 14 amino acids. The CDR3 loop reads CASSLAGGWETQYF. The CDR3 DNA reads TGTGCCAGCAGTTTAGCGGGGGGTTGGGAGACCCAGTACTTC.

The chain employs TRBV5-1 and TRBJ2-7, with D possibly TRBD1 on 6 matching bases. CDR3 length: 16 amino acids. V lost 3 bases to trimming and J lost 4 bases, with 20 bases between them. The germline V gene encodes CDR1 SGHRS and CDR2 YFSETQ. CDR3 protein: CASSSDGQGTLYEQYF. CDR3 DNA: TGCGCCAGCAGCTCCGACGGTCAGGGGACGCTTTACGAGCAGTACTTC.

This clone was seen a handful of times. As DNA, the CDR3 is TGTGCCAGCAGTCCCCACTTCCGACATGTAGGTAACTACGAGCAGTACTTC. Protein: CASSPHFRHVGNYEQYF. The chain employs TRBV2 and TRBJ2-7; no firm D call. Trimming stripped 5 bases from V and 3 bases from J, with 23 bases between. The CDR3 spans 17 residues. Looked up from germline, CDR1 is SNHLY and CDR2 is FYNNEI.

V is TRBV18 and J is TRBJ1-6; maybe TRBD1 (6 bases). The germline gives CDR1 KGHSH, CDR2 LQKENI. The CDR3 length is 19 residues. Trimming took off 3 bases at V and 8 bases at J, with 26 bases between the two ends. Here the CDR3 DNA reads TGTGCCAGCTCACCTCGACGGCCGGTAGGGGACATGGGGCATTCACCCCTCCACTTT. The encoded protein is CASSPRRPVGDMGHSPLHF.

The gene calls are TRBV2 and TRBJ1-5; no reliable D call. V gave up 4 bases and J gave up 1 base, with 8 bases separating them. The CDR3 runs to 14 residues. The germline V gene has CDR1 SNHLY and CDR2 FYNNEI. As DNA, the CDR3 is TGTGCCAGCAGTGCAGGAGGGAGCAATCAGCCCCAGCATTTT. Its protein is CASSAGGSNQPQHF.

V gene TRBV10-1 combines with J gene TRBJ2-5; TRBD2 agrees at 13 bases. Germline V CDR1 and CDR2: WNHNN, SYGVQD (reference sequence). The CDR3 runs 14 residues. The J segment lost 5 bases and the V segment lost 8 bases, leaving 5 bases of the junction unmatched. In nucleotides, the CDR3 is TGCGCCAGCTCCCGGACTAGCGGGGGTGAGACCCAGTACTTC. The encoded protein is CASSRTSGGETQYF.

This clone was detected a few times. This rearrangement joins TRBV14 to TRBJ2-5; possible D gene TRBD2, 5 bases. The better agreement between TRBJ2-7 and the DNA end casts doubt on the J call. The germline V gene has CDR1 SGHDN and CDR2 FVKESK. The CDR3 covers 15 residues. The CDR3 bases are TGTGCCAGCAGCCAAGAGGGGAGTGGGTACTACGAGCAGTACTTC. This translates into CASSQEGSGYYEQYF.